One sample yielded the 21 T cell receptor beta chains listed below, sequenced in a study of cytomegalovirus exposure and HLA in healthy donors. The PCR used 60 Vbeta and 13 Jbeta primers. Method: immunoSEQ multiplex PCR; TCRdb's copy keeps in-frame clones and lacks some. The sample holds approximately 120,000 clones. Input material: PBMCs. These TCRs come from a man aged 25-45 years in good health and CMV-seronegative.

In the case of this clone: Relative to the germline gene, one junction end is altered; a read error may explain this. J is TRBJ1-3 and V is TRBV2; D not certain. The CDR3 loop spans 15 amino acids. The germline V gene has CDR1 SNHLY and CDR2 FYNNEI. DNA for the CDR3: TGTGCCAGCAGCCACCTGCTAGGTACTGGAAACGCCATATATTTT. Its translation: CASSHLLGTGNAIYF. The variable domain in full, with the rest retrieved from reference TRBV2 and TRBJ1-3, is EPEVTQTPSHQVTQMGQEVILRCVPISNHLYFYWYRQILGQKVEFLVSFYNNEISEKSEIFDDQFSVERPDGSNFTLKIRSTKLEDSAMYFCASSHLLGTGNAIYFGEGSWLTVV.

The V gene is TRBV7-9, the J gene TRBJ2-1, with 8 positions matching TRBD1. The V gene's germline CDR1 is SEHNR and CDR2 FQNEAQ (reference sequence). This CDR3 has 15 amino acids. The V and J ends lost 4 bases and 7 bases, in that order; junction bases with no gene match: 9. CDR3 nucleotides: TGTGCCAGCAGCTCTCCACAGGGGGGTGGGAATGAGCAGTTCTTC. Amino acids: CASSSPQGGGNEQFF.

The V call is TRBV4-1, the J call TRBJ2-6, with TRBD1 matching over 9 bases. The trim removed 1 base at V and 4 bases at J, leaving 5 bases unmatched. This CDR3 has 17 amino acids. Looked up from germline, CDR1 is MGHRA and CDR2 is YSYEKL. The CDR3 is CASSQANRGPGANVLTF. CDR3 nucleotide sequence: TGCGCCAGCAGCCAAGCTAACAGGGGGCCCGGGGCCAACGTCCTGACTTTC.

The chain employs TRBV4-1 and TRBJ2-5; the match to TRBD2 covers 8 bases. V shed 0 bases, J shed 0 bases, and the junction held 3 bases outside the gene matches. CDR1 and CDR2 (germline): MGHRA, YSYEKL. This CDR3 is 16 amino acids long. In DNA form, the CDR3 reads TGCGCCAGCAGCCAAGATCGGGGGGGGGACCAAGAGACCCAGTACTTC. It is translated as CASSQDRGGDQETQYF.

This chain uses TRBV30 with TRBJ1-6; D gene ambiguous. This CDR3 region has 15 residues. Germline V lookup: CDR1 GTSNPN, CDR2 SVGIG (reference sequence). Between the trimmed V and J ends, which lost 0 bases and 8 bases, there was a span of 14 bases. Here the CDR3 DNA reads TGTGCCTGGAGTGTTTCGTCCAGGTCCTATTCACCCCTCCACTTT. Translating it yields CAWSVSSRSYSPLHF.

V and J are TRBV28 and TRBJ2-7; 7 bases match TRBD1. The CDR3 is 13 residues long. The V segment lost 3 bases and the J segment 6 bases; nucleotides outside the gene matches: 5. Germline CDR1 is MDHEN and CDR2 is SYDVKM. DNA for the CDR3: TGTGCCAGCAGTTTCGACAGGGCTGGCGAGCAGTACTTC. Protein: CASSFDRAGEQYF.

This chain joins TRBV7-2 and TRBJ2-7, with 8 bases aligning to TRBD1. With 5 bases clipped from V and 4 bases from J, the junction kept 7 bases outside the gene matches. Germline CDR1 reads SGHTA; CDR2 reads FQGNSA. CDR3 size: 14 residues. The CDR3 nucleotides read TGTGCCAGCAGCGCCTCCGGGACAGGTTACGAGCAGTACTTC. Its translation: CASSASGTGYEQYF.

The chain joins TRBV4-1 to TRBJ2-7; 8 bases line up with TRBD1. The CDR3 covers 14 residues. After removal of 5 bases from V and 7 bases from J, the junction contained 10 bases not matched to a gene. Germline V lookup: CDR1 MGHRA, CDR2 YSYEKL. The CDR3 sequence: CASSRGTGAREQYF. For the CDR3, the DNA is TGCGCCAGCAGCAGGGGGACAGGAGCGCGGGAGCAGTACTTC.

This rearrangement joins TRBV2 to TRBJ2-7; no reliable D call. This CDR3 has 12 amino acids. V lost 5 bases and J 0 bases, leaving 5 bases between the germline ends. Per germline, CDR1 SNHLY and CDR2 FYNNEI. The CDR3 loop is CASSPSSYEQYF. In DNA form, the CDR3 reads TGTGCCAGCAGTCCGAGCTCCTACGAGCAGTACTTC.

The CDR3 is CASKVLASSSYEQYF. The CDR3 nucleotides are TGTGCCAGCAAGGTCCTCGCTAGCTCCTCGTACGAGCAGTACTTC. The rearrangement uses TRBV6-5 and TRBJ2-7; perhaps TRBD2 as D (5 bases). V lost 7 bases, J lost 4 bases, and 20 bases lay in between. The V gene's germline CDR1 is MNHEY and CDR2 SVGAGI. The CDR3 extends over 15 amino acids.

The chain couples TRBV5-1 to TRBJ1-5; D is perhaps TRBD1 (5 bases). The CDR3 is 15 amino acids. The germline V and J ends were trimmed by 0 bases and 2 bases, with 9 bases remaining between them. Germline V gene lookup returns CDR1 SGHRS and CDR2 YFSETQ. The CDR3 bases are TGCGCCAGCAGCTTGGCCGGGGGTGGCAATCAGCCCCAGCATTTT. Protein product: CASSLAGGGNQPQHF. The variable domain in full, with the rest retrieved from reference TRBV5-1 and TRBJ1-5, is KAGVTQTPRYLIKTRGQQVTLSCSPISGHRSVSWYQQTPGQGLQFLFEYFSETQRNKGNFPGRFSGRQFSNSRSEMNVSTLELGDSALYLCASSLAGGGNQPQHFGDGTRLSIL.

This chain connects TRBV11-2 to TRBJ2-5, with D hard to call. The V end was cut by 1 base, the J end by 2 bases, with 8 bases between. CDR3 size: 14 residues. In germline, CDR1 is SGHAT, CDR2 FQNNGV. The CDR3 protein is CASSLGGQQETQYF. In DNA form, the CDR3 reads TGTGCCAGCAGCTTAGGCGGCCAGCAAGAGACCCAGTACTTC. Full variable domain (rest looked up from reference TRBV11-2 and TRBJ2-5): EAGVAQSPRYKIIEKRQSVAFWCNPISGHATLYWYQQILGQGPKLLIQFQNNGVVDDSQLPKDRFSAERLKGVDSTLKIQPAKLEDSAVYLCASSLGGQQETQYFGPGTRLLVL.

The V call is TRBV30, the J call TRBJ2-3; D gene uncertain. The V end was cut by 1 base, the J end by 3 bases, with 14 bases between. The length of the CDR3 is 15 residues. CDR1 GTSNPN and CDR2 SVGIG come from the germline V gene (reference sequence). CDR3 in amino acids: CAWSEPGVRTDTQYF. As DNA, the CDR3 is TGTGCCTGGAGTGAACCGGGTGTTCGTACAGATACGCAGTATTTT. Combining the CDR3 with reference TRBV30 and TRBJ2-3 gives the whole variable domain SQTIHQWPATLVQPVGSPLSLECTVEGTSNPNLYWYRQAAGRGLQLLFYSVGIGQISSEVPQNLSASRPQDRQFILSSKKLLLSDSGFYLCAWSEPGVRTDTQYFGPGTRLTVL.

Here the CDR3 DNA reads TGTGCCAGCAGTTACTACGGGGGAGCGGGACCCGTTCGGGAGCAGTACTTC. It translates to CASSYYGGAGPVREQYF. This rearrangement joins TRBV27 to TRBJ2-7; the match to TRBD2 covers 7 bases. This CDR3 region has 17 residues. V gave up 4 bases and J gave up 7 bases; unmatched junction bases: 19. Per the germline V gene, CDR1 is MNHEY and CDR2 is SMNVEV (reference sequence).

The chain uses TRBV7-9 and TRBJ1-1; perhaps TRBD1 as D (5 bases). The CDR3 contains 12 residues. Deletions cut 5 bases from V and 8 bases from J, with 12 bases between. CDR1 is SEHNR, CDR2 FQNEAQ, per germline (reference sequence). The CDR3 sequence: CASSPIKGEAFF. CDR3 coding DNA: TGTGCCAGCAGCCCTATCAAGGGGGAAGCTTTCTTT.

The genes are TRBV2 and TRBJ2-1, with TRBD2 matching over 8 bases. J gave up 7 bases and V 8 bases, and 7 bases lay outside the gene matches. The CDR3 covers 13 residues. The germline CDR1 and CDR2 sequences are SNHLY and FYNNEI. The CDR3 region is CASEKASGNEQFF. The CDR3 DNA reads TGTGCCAGCGAGAAGGCTAGCGGGAATGAGCAGTTCTTC.

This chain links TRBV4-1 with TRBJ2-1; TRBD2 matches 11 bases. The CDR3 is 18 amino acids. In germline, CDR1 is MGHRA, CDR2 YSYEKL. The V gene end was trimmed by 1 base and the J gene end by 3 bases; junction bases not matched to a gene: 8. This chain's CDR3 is CASSQVPLLAGVYNEQFF. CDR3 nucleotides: TGCGCCAGCAGCCAAGTGCCCCTACTAGCGGGGGTCTACAATGAGCAGTTCTTC.

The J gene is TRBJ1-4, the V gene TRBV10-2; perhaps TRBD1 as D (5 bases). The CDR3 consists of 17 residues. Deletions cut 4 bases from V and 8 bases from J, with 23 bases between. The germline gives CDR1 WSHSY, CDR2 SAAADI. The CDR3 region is CASSGLDGGGRGEKLFF. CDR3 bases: TGCGCCAGCAGTGGACTGGACGGCGGAGGACGGGGGGAAAAACTGTTTTTT.

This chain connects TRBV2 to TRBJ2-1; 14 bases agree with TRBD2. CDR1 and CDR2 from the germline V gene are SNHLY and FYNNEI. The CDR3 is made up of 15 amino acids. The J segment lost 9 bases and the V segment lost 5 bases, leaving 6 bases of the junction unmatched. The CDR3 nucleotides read TGTGCCAGCAGTCCGACTAGCGGGAGGGCCTTTGAGCAGTTCTTC. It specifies CASSPTSGRAFEQFF.

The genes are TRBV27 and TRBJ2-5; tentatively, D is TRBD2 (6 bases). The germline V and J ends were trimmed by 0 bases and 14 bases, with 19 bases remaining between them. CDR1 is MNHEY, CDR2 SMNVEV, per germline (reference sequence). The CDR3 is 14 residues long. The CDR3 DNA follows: TGTGCCAGCAGTTTATCTCCCGGGGCCGGAGGGGACTACTTC. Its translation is CASSLSPGAGGDYF.

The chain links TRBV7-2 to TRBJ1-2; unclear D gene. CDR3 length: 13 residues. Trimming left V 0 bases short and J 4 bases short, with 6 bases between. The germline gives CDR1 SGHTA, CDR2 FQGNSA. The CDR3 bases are TGTGCCAGCAGCTTAGCAGCGAGCTATGGCTACACCTTC. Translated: CASSLAASYGYTF.